The TCR beta chain described here comes from a study of blood T cell repertoires in COVID-19. Study summary: Some COVID-19 samples were acute and others convalescent; all came from the United States, Italy and Spain. PBMCs, B-cell-depleted T cells, or T cells provided the cDNA or gDNA that made up the material.

Study processing details: Reference gene primers were amplified, and this amplification served to estimate nucleated cell counts. Repertoires were generated with immunoSEQ multiplex PCR, while TCRdb's copy carries only in-frame clones and drops some. Clonal size and the V and J genes are those of that table, whereas D and trimming came from the DNA. The sample holds 250,000 or so clones; around 88% are singletons and the top ten take roughly 6.3%. Seattle researchers signed up patients amid active infection and tracked them longitudinally. CDR3 length equals 16 residues. Trimming cost V 4 bases and J 4 bases, with 16 bases left between them. From germline, CDR1 is KGHSH and CDR2 LQKENI.

The chain links TRBV18 to TRBJ2-2, with D unresolved. This sequence originates from a young woman with COVID-19, enrolled during active disease. Sequencing was carried out using peripheral blood. The CDR3 DNA reads as TGTGCCAGCTCACTCCTTGGCGGCGCGGCCACCGGGGAGCTGTTTTTT. Translating it yields CASSLLGGAATGELFF.